The rows below give T cell receptor beta chains drawn from one sample of a study of regulatory T cells in long-lasting Graves disease. In TCRdb, the multiplex PCR reads were re-called with MiXCR into one record per CDR3 protein. The data hold over 650,000 distinct CDR3 sequences, with about 32% observed a single time. The sample in question was peripheral blood mononuclear cells (PBMCs), obtained when the disease was refractory, from a patient treated with antithyroid drugs. All receptors come from a female donor with Graves disease. CDR3s include the opening cysteine and the closing phenylalanine or tryptophan. The D gene is left open where the match is weak. Clone size is shown for a subset of rows, as once, few, many or a class of expanded clone.

D gene	V gene	J gene	clone size	CDR3 protein	CDR3 DNA
NA	TRBV25-1	TRBJ1-2	NA	CASSDWVHYGYTF	TGTGCCAGCAGTGATTGGGTTCACTATGGCTACACCTTC
NA	TRBV7-6	TRBJ1-4	NA	CASSLHRDEKLFF	TGTGCCAGCAGCTTACACAGGGACGAAAAACTGTTTTTT
TRBD2	TRBV6-9	TRBJ2-4	NA	CASSFSTSGGPLAKNIQYF	TGTGCCAGCAGTTTTTCGACTAGCGGGGGCCCTTTAGCCAAAAACATTCAGTACTTC
NA	TRBV12-3/TRBV12-4	TRBJ2-2	few	CASSPLGPSGELFF	TGTGCCAGCAGCCCCCTCGGGCCATCGGGGGAGCTGTTTTTT
NA	TRBV5-6	TRBJ1-1	NA	CASSPARRGHTEAFF	TGTGCCAGCAGCCCGGCACGACGGGGGCACACTGAAGCTTTCTTT
NA	TRBV3-1	TRBJ1-4	few	CASSHAGPTNEKPFF	TGTGCCAGCAGCCATGCAGGTCCAACTAATGAAAAACCGTTTTTT
TRBD2	TRBV6-1	TRBJ2-7	few	CASSPSVIAGGFEQYF	TGTGCCAGCAGTCCCTCGGTGATAGCGGGAGGTTTCGAGCAGTACTTC
TRBD2	TRBV15	TRBJ2-7	NA	CATSVLAGNSYEQYF	TGTGCCACCAGCGTACTAGCGGGGAATTCCTACGAGCAGTACTTC
TRBD1	TRBV12-3/TRBV12-4	TRBJ2-1	NA	CASSLGTGAYNEQFF	TGTGCCAGCAGTTTAGGGACAGGAGCCTACAATGAGCAGTTCTTC
NA	TRBV9	TRBJ1-1	few	CASSVVGSFNTEAFF	TGTGCCAGCAGCGTAGTTGGCAGCTTTAACACTGAAGCTTTCTTT
NA	TRBV19	TRBJ2-7	NA	CASSGHRTGRSYEQYF	TGTGCCAGTAGTGGCCACAGAACCGGCAGGTCCTACGAGCAGTACTTC
TRBD1	TRBV20-1	TRBJ1-5	NA	CSARDEGTGSNQPQHF	TGCAGTGCTAGAGATGAGGGGACAGGTAGCAATCAGCCCCAGCATTTT
TRBD1	TRBV6-1	TRBJ1-1	NA	CASRDRVHATEAFF	TGTGCCAGCAGGGACAGGGTTCATGCCACTGAAGCTTTCTTT
TRBD2	TRBV12-3/TRBV12-4	TRBJ2-3	NA	CASSPGLAGRTDTQYF	TGTGCCAGCAGTCCCGGACTAGCGGGACGCACAGATACGCAGTATTTT
NA	TRBV4-1	TRBJ1-6	NA	CASRGEGNSPLHF	TGCGCCAGCCGAGGAGAGGGGAATTCACCCCTCCACTTT
TRBD1	TRBV19	TRBJ1-1	NA	CASTTNRGRLNTEAFF	TGTGCCAGTACCACGAACAGGGGGCGGCTGAACACTGAAGCTTTCTTT
NA	TRBV9	TRBJ1-4	few	CASSRDPLRDEKLFF	TGTGCCAGCAGTAGAGATCCCCTCCGGGATGAAAAACTGTTTTTT
TRBD1	TRBV20-1	TRBJ1-4	few	CSASTMTGGAGVDEKLFF	TGCAGTGCTAGCACAATGACAGGGGGCGCCGGTGTTGATGAAAAACTGTTTTTT
NA	TRBV2	TRBJ2-7	many	CASSEEWPSEQYF	TGTGCCAGCAGTGAAGAGTGGCCTAGCGAGCAGTACTTC
NA	TRBV24-1	TRBJ1-1	few	CATSGGAKNTEAFF	TGTGCCACCAGTGGAGGGGCCAAGAACACTGAAGCTTTCTTT
TRBD1	TRBV28	TRBJ2-7	many	CAGGTGAYEQYF	TGTGCCGGGGGGACAGGGGCATACGAGCAGTACTTC
NA	TRBV28	TRBJ1-2	many	CASRPEQGRANYGYTF	TGTGCCAGCAGACCGGAACAGGGTCGGGCTAACTATGGCTACACCTTC
NA	TRBV6-5	TRBJ1-2	NA	CASSYDVGIDGYTF	TGTGCCAGCAGTTACGATGTCGGGATCGATGGCTACACCTTC
TRBD2	TRBV28	TRBJ2-2	few	CASSPSTSGSRAGELFF	TGTGCCAGCAGTCCCTCGACTAGCGGGAGCCGAGCCGGGGAGCTGTTTTTT
NA	TRBV4-2	TRBJ2-1	few	CASSPQESGQFF	TGTGCCAGCAGCCCACAGGAATCTGGGCAGTTCTTC
NA	TRBV19	TRBJ1-1	few	CASSIGRTTNTEAFF	TGTGCCAGTAGTATTGGCAGGACAACAAACACTGAAGCTTTCTTT
NA	TRBV29-1	TRBJ1-2	few	CSVEETGPFNYGYTF	TGCAGCGTTGAAGAGACAGGACCTTTCAACTATGGCTACACCTTC
NA	TRBV4-1	TRBJ1-1	NA	CASSAQTMNTEAFF	TGCGCCAGCAGCGCACAGACCATGAACACTGAAGCTTTCTTT
TRBD2	TRBV15	TRBJ2-7	NA	CATSRVGRAEQYF	TGTGCCACCAGCAGAGTCGGGAGGGCCGAGCAGTACTTC